The present T cell receptor (beta chain) was sequenced within a study of T-cell reconstitution after alpha-beta-depleted transplantation in children. Study observations and caveats: Several hundred expanded graft clones reportedly supplied alpha-beta T cells about two months after transplant.

Comment on this clonotype: Antigen specificity is unknown.

The CDR3 has 14 residues. The trim removed 3 bases at V and 6 bases at J, leaving 6 bases unmatched. A TCRbeta library incorporating unique molecular identifiers was prepared. TCRdb re-called the PCR reads through MiXCR, storing one row per CDR3 protein. The table lists about 440,000 distinct CDR3 sequences, around two fifths of them singletons. This clonotype was sampled from a girl aged 2-10 years with aplastic anemia, due to receive a stem cell transplant. The specimen was PBMCs, collected before TCRalphabeta/CD19-depleted stem cell transplant. The chain carries TRBV12-3 or TRBV12-4 and TRBJ2-7; TRBD1 matches 9 bases. The CDR3 protein is CASSFGDRGGEQYF. In nucleotides, the CDR3 is TGTGCCAGCAGTTTTGGAGACAGGGGGGGCGAGCAGTACTTC.